This T cell receptor (beta chain) came from a study of CD8+ T cells in alopecia areata. Study summary: Affected scalp percentage set treated patients' severity scores. Study conclusions and caveats: Alphabeta T cells residing in normal skin are also sequenced in scalp samples.

About this clone itself: Its target is unknown.

The V gene's germline CDR1 is MGHRA and CDR2 YSYEKL. V gave up 4 bases and J gave up 6 bases; unmatched junction bases: 4. The CDR3 is 16 residues long. Treatment reported: oral pan-JAK inhibitor, 5-10 mg twice daily. Extraction and reverse transcription of RNA yielded cDNA as the sequencing template. The repertoire was sequenced with immunoSEQ multiplex PCR; TCRdb's copy has only in-frame clones and lacks some. The repertoire holds roughly 200,000 clones, with around two fifths as singletons. This specimen was CD4+ T cells sorted from blood, taken at approximately week 37, from a patient treated with tofacitinib. This sequence joins TRBV4-1 and TRBJ2-2; 14 bases fit TRBD2. The receptor's source is a human donor with alopecia areata. The CDR3 nucleotides read TGCGCCAGCAGCCCTCCGGGACTAGCGGGAGCCGGGGAGCTGTTTTTT. This translates into CASSPPGLAGAGELFF.